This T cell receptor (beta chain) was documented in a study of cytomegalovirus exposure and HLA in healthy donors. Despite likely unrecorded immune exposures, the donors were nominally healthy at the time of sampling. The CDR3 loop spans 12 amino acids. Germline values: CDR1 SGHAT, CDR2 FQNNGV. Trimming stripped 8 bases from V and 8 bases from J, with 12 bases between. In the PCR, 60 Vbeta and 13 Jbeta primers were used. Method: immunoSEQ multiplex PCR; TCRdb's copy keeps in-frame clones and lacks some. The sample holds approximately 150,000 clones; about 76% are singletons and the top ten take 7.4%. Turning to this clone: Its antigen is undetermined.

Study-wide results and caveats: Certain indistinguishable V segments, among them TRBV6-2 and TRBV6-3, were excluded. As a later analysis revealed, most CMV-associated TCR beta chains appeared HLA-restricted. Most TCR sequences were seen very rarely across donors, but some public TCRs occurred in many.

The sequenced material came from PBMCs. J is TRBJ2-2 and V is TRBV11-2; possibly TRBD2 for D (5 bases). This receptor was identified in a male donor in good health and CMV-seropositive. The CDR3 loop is CASPSTGGELFF. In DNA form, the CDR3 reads TGTGCCAGCCCAAGTACGGGGGGGGAGCTGTTTTTT.